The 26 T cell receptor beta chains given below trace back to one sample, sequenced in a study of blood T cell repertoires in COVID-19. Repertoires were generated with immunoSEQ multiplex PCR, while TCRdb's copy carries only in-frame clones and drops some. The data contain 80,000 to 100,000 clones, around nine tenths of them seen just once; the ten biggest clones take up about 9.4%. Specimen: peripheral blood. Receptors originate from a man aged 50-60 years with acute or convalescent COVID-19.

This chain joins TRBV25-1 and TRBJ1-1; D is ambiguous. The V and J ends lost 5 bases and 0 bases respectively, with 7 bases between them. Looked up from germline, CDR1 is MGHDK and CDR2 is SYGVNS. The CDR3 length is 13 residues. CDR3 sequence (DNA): TGTGCCAGCAGTCCACAGATGAACACTGAAGCTTTCTTT. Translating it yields CASSPQMNTEAFF.

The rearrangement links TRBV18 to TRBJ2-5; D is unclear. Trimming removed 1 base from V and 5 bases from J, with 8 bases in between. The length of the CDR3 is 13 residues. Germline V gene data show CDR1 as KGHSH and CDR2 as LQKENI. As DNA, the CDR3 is TGTGCCAGCTCACCACAGGCGAGGGAGACCCAGTACTTC. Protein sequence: CASSPQARETQYF. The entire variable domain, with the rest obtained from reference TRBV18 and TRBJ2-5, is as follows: NAGVMQNPRHLVRRRGQEARLRCSPMKGHSHVYWYRQLPEEGLKFMVYLQKENIIDESGMPKERFSAEFPKEGPSILRIQQVVRGDSAAYFCASSPQARETQYFGPGTRLLVL.

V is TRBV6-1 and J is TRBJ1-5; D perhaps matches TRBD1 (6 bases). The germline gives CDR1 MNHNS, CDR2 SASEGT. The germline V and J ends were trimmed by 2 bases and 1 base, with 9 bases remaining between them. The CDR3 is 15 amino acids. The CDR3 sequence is CASSEIRGSNQPQHF. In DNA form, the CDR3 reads TGTGCCAGCAGTGAAATCAGGGGCAGCAATCAGCCCCAGCATTTT.

This CDR3 reads CASSLPGLEYGTEAFF. As DNA, the CDR3 is TGCGCCAGCAGCTTGCCGGGACTCGAATACGGTACTGAAGCTTTCTTT. V and J are TRBV5-1 and TRBJ1-1, with a weak D call TRBD1 (5 bases). The germline gives CDR1 SGHRS, CDR2 YFSETQ. V was pared by 1 base and J by 5 bases, with 18 bases between. The CDR3 has 16 residues.

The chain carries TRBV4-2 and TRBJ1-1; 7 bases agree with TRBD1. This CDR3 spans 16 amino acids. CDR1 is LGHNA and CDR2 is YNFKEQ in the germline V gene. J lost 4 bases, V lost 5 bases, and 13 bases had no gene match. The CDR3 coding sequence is TGTGCCAGCAGCTTCGACCAGGGGGTATGGGGCACTGAAGCTTTCTTT. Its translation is CASSFDQGVWGTEAFF.

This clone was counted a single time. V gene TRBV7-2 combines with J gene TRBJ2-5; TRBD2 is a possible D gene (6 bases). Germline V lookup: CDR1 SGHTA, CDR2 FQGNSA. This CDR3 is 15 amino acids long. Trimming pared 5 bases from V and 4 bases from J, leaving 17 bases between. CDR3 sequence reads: CASSPGGGPRETQYF. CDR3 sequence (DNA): TGTGCCAGCAGCCCCGGAGGAGGGCCACGAGAGACCCAGTACTTC.

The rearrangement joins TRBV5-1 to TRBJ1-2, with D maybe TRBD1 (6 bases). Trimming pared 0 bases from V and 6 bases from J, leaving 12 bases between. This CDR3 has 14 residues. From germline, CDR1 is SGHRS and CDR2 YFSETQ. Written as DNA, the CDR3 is TGCGCCAGCAGCTTGGCACAGGGATCCAATGGCTACACCTTC. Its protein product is CASSLAQGSNGYTF.

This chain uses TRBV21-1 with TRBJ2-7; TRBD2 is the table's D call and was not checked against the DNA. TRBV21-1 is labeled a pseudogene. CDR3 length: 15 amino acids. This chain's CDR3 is CASHPTRLHAYEQYF. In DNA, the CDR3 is TGTGCCAGCCATCCGACTAGGCTCCACGCGTACGAGCAGTACTTC.

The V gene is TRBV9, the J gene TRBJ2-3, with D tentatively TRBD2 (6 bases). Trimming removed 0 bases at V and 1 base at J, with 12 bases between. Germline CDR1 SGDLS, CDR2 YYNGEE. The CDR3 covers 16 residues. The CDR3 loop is CASSVAMASGTDTQYF. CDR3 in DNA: TGTGCCAGCAGCGTAGCTATGGCTAGCGGCACAGATACGCAGTATTTT.

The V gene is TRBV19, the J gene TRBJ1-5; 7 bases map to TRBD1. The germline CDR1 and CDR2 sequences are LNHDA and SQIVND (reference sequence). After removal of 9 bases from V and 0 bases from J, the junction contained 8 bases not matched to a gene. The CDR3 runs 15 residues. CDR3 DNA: TGTGCCAGCGAGTGGACAGGAGTTAGCAATCAGCCCCAGCATTTT. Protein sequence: CASEWTGVSNQPQHF.

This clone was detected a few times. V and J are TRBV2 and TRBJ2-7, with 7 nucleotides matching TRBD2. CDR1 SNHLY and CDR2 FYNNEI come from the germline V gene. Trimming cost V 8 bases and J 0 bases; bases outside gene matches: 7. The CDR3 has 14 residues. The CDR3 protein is CASCVGGPSYEQYF. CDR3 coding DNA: TGTGCCAGCTGCGTGGGAGGGCCCTCCTACGAGCAGTACTTC. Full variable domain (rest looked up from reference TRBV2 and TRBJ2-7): EPEVTQTPSHQVTQMGQEVILRCVPISNHLYFYWYRQILGQKVEFLVSFYNNEISEKSEIFDDQFSVERPDGSNFTLKIRSTKLEDSAMYFCASCVGGPSYEQYFGPGTRLTVT.

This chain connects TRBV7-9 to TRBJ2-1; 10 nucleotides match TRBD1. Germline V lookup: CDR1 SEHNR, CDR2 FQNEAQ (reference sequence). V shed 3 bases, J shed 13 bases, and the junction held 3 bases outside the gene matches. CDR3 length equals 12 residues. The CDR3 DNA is TGTGCCAGCAGCTTCGGACAGGGGGGACAGTTCTTC. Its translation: CASSFGQGGQFF.

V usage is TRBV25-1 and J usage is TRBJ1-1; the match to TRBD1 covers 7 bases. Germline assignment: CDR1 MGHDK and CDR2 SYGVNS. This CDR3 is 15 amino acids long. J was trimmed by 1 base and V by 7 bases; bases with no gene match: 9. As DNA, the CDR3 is TGTGCCAGCACCTCACCCGGGACAGCGAACACTGAAGCTTTCTTT. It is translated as CASTSPGTANTEAFF.

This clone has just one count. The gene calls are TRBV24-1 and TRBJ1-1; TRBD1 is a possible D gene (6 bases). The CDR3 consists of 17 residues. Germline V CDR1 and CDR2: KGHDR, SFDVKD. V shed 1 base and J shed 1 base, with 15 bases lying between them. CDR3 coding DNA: TGTGCCACCAGTGATTTTGGGGCCCCGACAGGGAACACTGAAGCTTTCTTT. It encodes CATSDFGAPTGNTEAFF.

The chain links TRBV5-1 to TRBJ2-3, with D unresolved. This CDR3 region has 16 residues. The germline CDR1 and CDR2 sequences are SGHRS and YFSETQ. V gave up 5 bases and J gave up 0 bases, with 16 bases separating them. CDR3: CASSSRITTSTDTQYF. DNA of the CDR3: TGCGCCAGCAGTTCAAGGATAACGACTAGCACAGATACGCAGTATTTT.

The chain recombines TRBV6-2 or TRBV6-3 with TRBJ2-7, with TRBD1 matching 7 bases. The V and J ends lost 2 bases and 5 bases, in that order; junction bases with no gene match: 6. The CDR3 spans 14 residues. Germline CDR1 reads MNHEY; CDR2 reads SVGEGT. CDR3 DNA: TGTGCCAGCAGTTACCACAGGGGAAGCGACGAGCAGTACTTC. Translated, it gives CASSYHRGSDEQYF.

The CDR3 reads CASTPGVAGDEQFF. Here the CDR3 DNA reads TGTGCCAGCACCCCTGGTGTAGCGGGAGATGAGCAGTTCTTC. This sequence joins TRBV27 and TRBJ2-1; TRBD2 matches at 9 bases. This CDR3 comprises 14 residues. Germline assignment: CDR1 MNHEY and CDR2 SMNVEV (reference sequence). J gave up 8 bases and V 7 bases, and 9 bases lay outside the gene matches.

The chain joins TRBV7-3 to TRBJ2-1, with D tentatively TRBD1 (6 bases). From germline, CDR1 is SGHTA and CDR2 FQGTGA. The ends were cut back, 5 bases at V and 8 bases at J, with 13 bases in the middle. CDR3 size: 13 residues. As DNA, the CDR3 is TGTGCCAGCAGCGAAGTCAGGGGCGATGAGCAGTTCTTC. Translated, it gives CASSEVRGDEQFF.

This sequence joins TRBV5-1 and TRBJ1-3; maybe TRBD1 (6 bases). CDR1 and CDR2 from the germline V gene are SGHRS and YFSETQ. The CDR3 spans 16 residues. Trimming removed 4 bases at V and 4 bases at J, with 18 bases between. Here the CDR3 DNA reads TGCGCCAGCAGCCCCGGCCCTACAGGGTACGGAAACACCATATATTTT. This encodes CASSPGPTGYGNTIYF.

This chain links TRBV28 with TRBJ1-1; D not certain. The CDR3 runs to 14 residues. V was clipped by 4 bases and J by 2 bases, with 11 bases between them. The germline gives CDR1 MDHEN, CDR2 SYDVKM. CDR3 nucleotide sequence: TGTGCCAGCAGTTCGGGAGGATTTAACACTGAAGCTTTCTTT. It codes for CASSSGGFNTEAFF.

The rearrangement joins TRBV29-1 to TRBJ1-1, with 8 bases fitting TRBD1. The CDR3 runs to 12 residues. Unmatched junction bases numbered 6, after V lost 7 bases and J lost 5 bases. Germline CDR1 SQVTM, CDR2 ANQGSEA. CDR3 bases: TGCAGCGGTGCCAGGGGGCTGACTGAAGCTTTCTTT. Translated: CSGARGLTEAFF.

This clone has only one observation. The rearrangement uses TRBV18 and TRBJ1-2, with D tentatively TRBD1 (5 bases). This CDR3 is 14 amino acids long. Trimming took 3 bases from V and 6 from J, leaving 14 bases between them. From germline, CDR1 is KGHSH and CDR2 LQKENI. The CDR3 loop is CASSPQGWNDGYTF. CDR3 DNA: TGTGCCAGCTCACCTCAGGGATGGAATGATGGCTACACCTTC.

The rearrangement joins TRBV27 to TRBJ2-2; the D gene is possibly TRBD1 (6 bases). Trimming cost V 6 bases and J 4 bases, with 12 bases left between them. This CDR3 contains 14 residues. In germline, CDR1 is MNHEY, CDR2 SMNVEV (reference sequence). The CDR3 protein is CASRSTGFTGELFF. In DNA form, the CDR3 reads TGTGCCAGCAGATCCACAGGGTTCACCGGGGAGCTGTTTTTT.

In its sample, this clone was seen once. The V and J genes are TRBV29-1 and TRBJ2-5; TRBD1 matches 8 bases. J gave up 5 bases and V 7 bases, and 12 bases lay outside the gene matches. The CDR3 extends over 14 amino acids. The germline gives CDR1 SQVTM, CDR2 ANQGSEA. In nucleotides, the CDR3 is TGCAGCGCCGACCTGACAGGGGTTCGGGAGACCCAGTACTTC. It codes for CSADLTGVRETQYF.

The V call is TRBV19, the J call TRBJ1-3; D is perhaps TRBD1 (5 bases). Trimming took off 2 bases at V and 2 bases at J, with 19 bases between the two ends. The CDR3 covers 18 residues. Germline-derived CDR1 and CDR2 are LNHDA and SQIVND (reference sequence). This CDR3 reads CASSIFPGGGSPGNTIYF. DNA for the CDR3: TGTGCCAGTAGTATATTCCCAGGCGGGGGAAGTCCTGGAAACACCATATATTTT.

The CDR3 sequence is CASSPMIGGRGDGYTF. The CDR3 DNA is TGTGCCAGCAGCCCAATGATTGGGGGGAGAGGGGATGGCTACACCTTC. V is TRBV11-2 and J is TRBJ1-2; D perhaps matches TRBD1 (5 bases). This CDR3 spans 16 amino acids. Germline lookup yields CDR1 SGHAT and CDR2 FQNNGV. Trimming took 5 bases from V and 6 from J, leaving 22 bases between them.